This T cell receptor (beta chain) was profiled in a study of blood T cell repertoires in COVID-19. Some clones are missing from TCRdb's copy, which holds only in-frame ones; the method was immunoSEQ multiplex PCR. The repertoire holds roughly 250,000 clones, around 86% seen once, with roughly 1.7% in the top ten. The CDR3 extends over 14 amino acids. V lost 7 bases and J 5 bases, leaving 17 bases between the germline ends. Per the germline V gene, CDR1 is SNHLY and CDR2 is FYNNEI. Study members were between roughly 18 and 100 years old and lived in 24 US regions. The study assigned cohorts using participant-reported clinical history. Cohort 3 recovered donors had two negative PCRs, clearance, or symptom resolution.

Sequenced input: PBMCs or T cells enriched from blood (not recorded which). The sequence came from a woman in her fifties or sixties who had recovered from COVID-19. V usage is TRBV2 and J usage is TRBJ1-1; unclear D gene. The DNA for the CDR3 is TGTGCCAGCATTTTAACTAGGGAGAGTACTGAAGCTTTCTTT. It specifies CASILTRESTEAFF. The full variable domain, rest sourced from reference TRBV2 and TRBJ1-1, is EPEVTQTPSHQVTQMGQEVILRCVPISNHLYFYWYRQILGQKVEFLVSFYNNEISEKSEIFDDQFSVERPDGSNFTLKIRSTKLEDSAMYFCASILTRESTEAFFGQGTRLTVV.